This T cell receptor beta chain came from a study of response to subunit inactivated influenza vaccine. Study outcomes and limitations: T cells newly recruited by each seasonal influenza vaccination are few, the authors suggested.

One entry per CDR3 protein, called by TCRdb with MiXCR from the RT-PCR reads. This table has 550,000 to 600,000 distinct CDR3 sequences, about 10% appearing once. A few counts support this clonotype. The target antigen is unknown. The clonotype was recovered from a man aged 45-65 years who received an inactivated influenza vaccine. The sample here was PBMCs from blood, taken on the day of vaccination.

CDR3 region: CATSRAPLVTQETQYF. DNA for the CDR3: TGTGCCACCAGCAGAGCCCCACTGGTGACCCAAGAGACCCAGTACTTC. The V and J genes are TRBV15 and TRBJ2-5; D unclear. CDR3 length: 16 residues. Germline values: CDR1 LNHNV, CDR2 YYDKDF (reference sequence). Trimming stripped 1 base from V and 1 base from J, with 13 bases between.